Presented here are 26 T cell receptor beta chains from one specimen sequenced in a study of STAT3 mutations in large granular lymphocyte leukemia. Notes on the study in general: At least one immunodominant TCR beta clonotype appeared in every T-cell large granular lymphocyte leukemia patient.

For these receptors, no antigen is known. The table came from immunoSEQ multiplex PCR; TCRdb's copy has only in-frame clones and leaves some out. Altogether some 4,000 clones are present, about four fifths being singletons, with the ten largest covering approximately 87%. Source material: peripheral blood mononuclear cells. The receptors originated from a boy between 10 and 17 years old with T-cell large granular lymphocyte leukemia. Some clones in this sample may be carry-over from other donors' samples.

DNA for the CDR3: TGTGCCAGCAGCCTAGGGGGGATCGGCTATGGCTACACCTTC. Translated, it gives CASSLGGIGYGYTF. V and J are TRBV7-9 and TRBJ1-2; tentatively, D is TRBD1 (6 bases). This CDR3 is built from 14 residues. CDR1 and CDR2 from the germline V gene are SEHNR and FQNEAQ (reference sequence). V dropped 5 bases and J dropped 4 bases, with 14 bases sitting between them.

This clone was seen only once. The CDR3, as DNA: TGTGCCAGCAGCTCGGCGATTTCGTCCTACGAGCAGTACTTC. Its protein product is CASSSAISSYEQYF. The chain couples TRBV7-9 to TRBJ2-7; D remains ambiguous. The ends were cut back, 4 bases at V and 1 base at J, with 11 bases in the middle. Germline V CDR1 and CDR2: SEHNR, FQNEAQ (reference sequence). CDR3 length: 14 amino acids.

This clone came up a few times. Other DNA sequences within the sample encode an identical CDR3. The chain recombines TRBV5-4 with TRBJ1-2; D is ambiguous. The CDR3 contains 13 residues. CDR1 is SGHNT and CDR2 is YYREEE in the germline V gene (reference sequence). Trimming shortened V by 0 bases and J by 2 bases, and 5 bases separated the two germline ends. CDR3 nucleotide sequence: TGTGCCAGCAGCTTGGGCACAAACTATGGCTACACCTTC. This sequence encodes CASSLGTNYGYTF.

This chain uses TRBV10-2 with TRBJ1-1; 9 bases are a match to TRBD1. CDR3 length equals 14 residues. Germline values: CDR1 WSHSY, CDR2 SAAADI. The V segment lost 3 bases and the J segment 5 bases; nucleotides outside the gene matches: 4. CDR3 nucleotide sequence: TGCGCCAGCAGTGAACGACAGGGGGGGACTGAAGCTTTCTTT. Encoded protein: CASSERQGGTEAFF.

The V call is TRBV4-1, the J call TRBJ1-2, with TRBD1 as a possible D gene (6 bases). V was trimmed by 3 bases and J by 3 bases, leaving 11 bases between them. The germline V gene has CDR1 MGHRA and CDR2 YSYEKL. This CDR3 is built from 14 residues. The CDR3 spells CASSQTGTDYGYTF. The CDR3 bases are TGCGCCAGCAGCCAGACAGGTACGGACTATGGCTACACCTTC.

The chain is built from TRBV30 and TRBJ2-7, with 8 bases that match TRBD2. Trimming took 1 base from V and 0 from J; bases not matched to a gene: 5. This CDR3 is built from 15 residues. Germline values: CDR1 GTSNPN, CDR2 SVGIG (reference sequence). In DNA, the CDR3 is TGTGCCTGGAGTGGCCCTAGCGGGCTCTCCTACGAGCAGTACTTC. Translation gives CAWSGPSGLSYEQYF.

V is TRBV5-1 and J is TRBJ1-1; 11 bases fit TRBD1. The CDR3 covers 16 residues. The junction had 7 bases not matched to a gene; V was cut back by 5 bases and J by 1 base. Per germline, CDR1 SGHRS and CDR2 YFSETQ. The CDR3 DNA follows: TGCGCCAGCAGTCCGGGACAGGGGGTCGCGAACACTGAAGCTTTCTTT. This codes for CASSPGQGVANTEAFF.

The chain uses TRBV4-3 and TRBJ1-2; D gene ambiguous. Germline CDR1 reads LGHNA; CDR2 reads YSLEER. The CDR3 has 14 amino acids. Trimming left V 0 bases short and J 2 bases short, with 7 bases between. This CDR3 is CASSQDAGNYGYTF. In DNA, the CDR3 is TGCGCCAGCAGCCAAGATGCGGGGAACTATGGCTACACCTTC.

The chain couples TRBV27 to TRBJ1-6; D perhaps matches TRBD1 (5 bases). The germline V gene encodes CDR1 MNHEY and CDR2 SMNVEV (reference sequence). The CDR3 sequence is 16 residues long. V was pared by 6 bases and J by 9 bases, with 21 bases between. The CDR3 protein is CASRERAQGGSSPLHF. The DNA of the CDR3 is TGTGCCAGCAGGGAGAGGGCGCAGGGCGGTAGTTCACCCCTCCACTTT.

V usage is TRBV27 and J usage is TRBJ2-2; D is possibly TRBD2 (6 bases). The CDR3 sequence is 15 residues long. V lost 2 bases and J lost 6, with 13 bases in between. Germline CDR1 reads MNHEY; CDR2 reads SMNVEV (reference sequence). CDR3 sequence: CASSLTGELSGELFF. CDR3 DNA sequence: TGTGCCAGCAGTTTAACGGGAGAGTTGTCCGGGGAGCTGTTTTTT.

CDR3 region: CASSQGAGTEAFF. The CDR3 nucleotides are TGTGCCAGCTCTCAGGGAGCGGGCACTGAAGCTTTCTTT. This chain links TRBV18 with TRBJ1-1; TRBD1 is a possible D gene (5 bases). The V gene's germline CDR1 is KGHSH and CDR2 LQKENI. V lost 6 bases and J 4 bases, leaving 12 bases between the germline ends. The CDR3 spans 13 residues.

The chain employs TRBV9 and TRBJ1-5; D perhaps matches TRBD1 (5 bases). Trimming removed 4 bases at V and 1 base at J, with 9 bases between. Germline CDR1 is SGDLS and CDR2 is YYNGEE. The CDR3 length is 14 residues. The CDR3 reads CASSIGASNQPQHF. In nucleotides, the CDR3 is TGTGCCAGCAGCATTGGGGCCAGCAATCAGCCCCAGCATTTT.

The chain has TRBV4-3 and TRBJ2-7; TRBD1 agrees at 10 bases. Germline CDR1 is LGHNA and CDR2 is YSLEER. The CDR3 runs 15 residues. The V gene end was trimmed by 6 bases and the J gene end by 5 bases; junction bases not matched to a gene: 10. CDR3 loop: CASSGGTGVTDEQYF. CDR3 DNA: TGCGCCAGCAGTGGGGGGACAGGGGTTACAGACGAGCAGTACTTC.

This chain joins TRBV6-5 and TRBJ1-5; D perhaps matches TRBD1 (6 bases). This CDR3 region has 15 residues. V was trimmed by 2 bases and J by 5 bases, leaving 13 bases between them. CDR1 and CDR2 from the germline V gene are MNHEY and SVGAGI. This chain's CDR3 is CASSYEDSEDQPQHF. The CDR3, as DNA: TGTGCCAGCAGTTACGAGGACAGTGAGGATCAGCCCCAGCATTTT.

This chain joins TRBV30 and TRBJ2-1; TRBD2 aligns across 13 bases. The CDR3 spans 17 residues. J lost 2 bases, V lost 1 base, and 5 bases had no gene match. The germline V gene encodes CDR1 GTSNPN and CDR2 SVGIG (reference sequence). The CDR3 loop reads CAWSAGTSGDPYNEQFF. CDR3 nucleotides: TGTGCCTGGAGTGCTGGGACTAGCGGGGACCCCTACAATGAGCAGTTCTTC. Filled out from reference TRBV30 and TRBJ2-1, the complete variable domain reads SQTIHQWPATLVQPVGSPLSLECTVEGTSNPNLYWYRQAAGRGLQLLFYSVGIGQISSEVPQNLSASRPQDRQFILSSKKLLLSDSGFYLCAWSAGTSGDPYNEQFFGPGTRLTVL.

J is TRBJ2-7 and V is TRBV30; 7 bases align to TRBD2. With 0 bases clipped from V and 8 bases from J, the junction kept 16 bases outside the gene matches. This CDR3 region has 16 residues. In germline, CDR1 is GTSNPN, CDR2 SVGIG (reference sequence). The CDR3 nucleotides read TGTGCCTGGAGTGTATCTTTGACTAGCCGAGGAGGACAGCAGTACTTC. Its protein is CAWSVSLTSRGGQQYF.

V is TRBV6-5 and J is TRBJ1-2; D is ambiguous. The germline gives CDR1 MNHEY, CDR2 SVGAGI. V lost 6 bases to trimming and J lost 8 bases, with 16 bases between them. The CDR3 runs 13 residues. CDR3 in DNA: TGTGCCAGCAGCCTGACCTATGCAGGCGGCTACACCTTC. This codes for CASSLTYAGGYTF.

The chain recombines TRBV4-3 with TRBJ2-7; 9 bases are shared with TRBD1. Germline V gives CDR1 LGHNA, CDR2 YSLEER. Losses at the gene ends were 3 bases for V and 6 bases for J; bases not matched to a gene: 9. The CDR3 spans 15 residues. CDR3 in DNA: TGCGCCAGCAGCCAGGACAGGGGTCCTCTACTCGAGCAGTACTTC. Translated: CASSQDRGPLLEQYF.

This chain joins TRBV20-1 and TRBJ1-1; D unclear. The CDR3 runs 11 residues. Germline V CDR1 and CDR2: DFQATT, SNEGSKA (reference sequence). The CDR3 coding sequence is TGCACAAAGGCGGGGAACACTGAAGCTTTCTTT. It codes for CTKAGNTEAFF.

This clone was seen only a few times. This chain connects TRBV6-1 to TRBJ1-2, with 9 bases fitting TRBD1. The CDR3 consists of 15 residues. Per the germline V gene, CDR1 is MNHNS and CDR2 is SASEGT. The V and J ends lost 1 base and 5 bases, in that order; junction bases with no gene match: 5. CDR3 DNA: TGTGCCAGCAGTGAAGAGGGGACAGGGAGTTATGGCTACACCTTC. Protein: CASSEEGTGSYGYTF.

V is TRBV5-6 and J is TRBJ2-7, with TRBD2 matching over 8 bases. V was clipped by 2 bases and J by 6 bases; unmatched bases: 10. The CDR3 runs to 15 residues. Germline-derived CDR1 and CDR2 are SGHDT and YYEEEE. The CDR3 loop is CASSFYKAGAGEQYF. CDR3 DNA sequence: TGTGCCAGCAGCTTTTACAAAGCGGGGGCCGGCGAGCAGTACTTC.

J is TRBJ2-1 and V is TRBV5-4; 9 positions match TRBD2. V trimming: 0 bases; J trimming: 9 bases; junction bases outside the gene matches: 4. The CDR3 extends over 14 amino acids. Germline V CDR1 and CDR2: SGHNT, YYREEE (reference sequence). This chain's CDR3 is CASSLGGLALEQFF. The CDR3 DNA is TGTGCCAGCAGCTTGGGGGGACTAGCCCTTGAGCAGTTCTTC. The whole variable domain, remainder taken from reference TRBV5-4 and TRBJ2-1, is ETGVTQSPTHLIKTRGQQVTLRCSSQSGHNTVSWYQQALGQGPQFIFQYYREEENGRGNFPPRFSGLQFPNYSSELNVNALELDDSALYLCASSLGGLALEQFFGPGTRLTVL.

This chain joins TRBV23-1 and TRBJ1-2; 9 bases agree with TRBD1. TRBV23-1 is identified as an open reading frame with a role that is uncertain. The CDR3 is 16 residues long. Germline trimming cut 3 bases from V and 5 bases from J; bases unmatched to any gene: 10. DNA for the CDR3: TGCGCCAGCAGTCATGGAAGGGACAGGGACATGTATGGCTACACCTTC. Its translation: CASSHGRDRDMYGYTF.

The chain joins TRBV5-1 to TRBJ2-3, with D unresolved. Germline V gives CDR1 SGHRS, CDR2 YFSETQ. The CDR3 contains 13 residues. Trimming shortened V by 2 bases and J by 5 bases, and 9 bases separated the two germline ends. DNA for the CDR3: TGCGCCAGCAGCTTCCTGGATATAGATACGCAGTATTTT. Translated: CASSFLDIDTQYF.

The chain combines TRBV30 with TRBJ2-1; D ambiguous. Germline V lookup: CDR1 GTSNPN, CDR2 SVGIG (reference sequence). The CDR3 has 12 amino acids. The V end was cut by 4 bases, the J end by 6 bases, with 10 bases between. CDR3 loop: CAWKVSVNEQFF. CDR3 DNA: TGTGCCTGGAAGGTTTCGGTCAATGAGCAGTTCTTC.

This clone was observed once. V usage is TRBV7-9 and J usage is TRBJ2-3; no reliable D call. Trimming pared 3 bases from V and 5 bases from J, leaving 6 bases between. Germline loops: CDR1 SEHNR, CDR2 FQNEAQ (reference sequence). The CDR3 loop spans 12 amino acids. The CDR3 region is CASSFTGDTQYF. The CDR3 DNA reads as TGTGCCAGCAGCTTTACGGGAGATACGCAGTATTTT.